The following is a T cell receptor (beta chain) sequence with its context. The data are from a study of T cell repertoires in cytomegalovirus infection. TCRdb re-derived calls from the reads in MiXCR, one entry per CDR3 protein. Here the sample spans approximately 500,000 distinct CDR3 sequences, about 11% being singletons. This CDR3 is built from 16 residues. Germline V lookup: CDR1 SQVTM, CDR2 ANQGSEA. Unmatched junction bases numbered 9, after V lost 4 bases and J lost 0 bases. The receptor comes from a human donor in good health (CMV status not recorded). Some clones in this sample may be carry-over from other donors' samples. Sequenced: PBMCs. The chain couples TRBV29-1 to TRBJ1-5, with 7 positions matching TRBD1. CDR3 coding DNA: TGCAGCGTTGTTGTAGGGGGGACAGATAGCAATCAGCCCCAGCATTTT. Its translation: CSVVVGGTDSNQPQHF.